These 26 T cell receptor beta chains were all obtained from the same sample, sequenced in a study of T-cell memory formation after mild COVID-19. Each CDR3 protein is one row after TCRdb ran MiXCR on the 5' RACE reads. The data show around 150,000 distinct CDR3 sequences, 13% to 15% seen once. Source material: PBMCs or a T cell subset sorted from them (not recorded which). The receptors derive from an adult woman who had mild COVID-19 (a few samples of this study predate the infection). Cell type and time point are not known.

This clonotype has only a few counts. V and J are TRBV10-3 and TRBJ2-3; 13 bases align to TRBD2. J was trimmed by 0 bases and V by 5 bases; bases with no gene match: 8. The CDR3 consists of 18 residues. Germline V gene sequence: CDR1 ENHRY, CDR2 SYGVKD. This chain's CDR3 is CAISPGLAGRSSTDTQYF. Here the CDR3 DNA reads TGTGCCATCAGTCCGGGACTAGCGGGACGTTCTAGCACAGATACGCAGTATTTT.

This clonotype has just a few counts. The CDR3 sequence: CASSLLAFALDEQFF. CDR3 in DNA: TGTGCCAGCAGCTTACTAGCGTTTGCTTTGGATGAGCAGTTCTTC. This sequence joins TRBV7-9 and TRBJ2-1; D might be TRBD2 (6 bases). The V end lost 2 bases, the J end lost 8 bases, and 16 bases lay between the germline ends. CDR1 SEHNR and CDR2 FQNEAQ come from the germline V gene (reference sequence). The CDR3 totals 15 residues.

This chain's CDR3 is CASSLSSGSLHEQYF. In DNA form, the CDR3 reads TGTGCCAGCAGTCTTTCCAGCGGGAGCCTCCACGAGCAGTACTTC. This chain links TRBV27 with TRBJ2-7; TRBD2 matches at 8 bases. CDR1 is MNHEY and CDR2 is SMNVEV in the germline V gene (reference sequence). The length of the CDR3 is 15 residues. With V trimmed by 5 bases and J by 5 bases, 11 bases remained unmatched.

This clonotype came up a few times. The chain employs TRBV12-3 or TRBV12-4 and TRBJ2-3; TRBD2 aligns across 8 bases. V was clipped by 11 bases and J by 5 bases; unmatched bases: 6. The CDR3 consists of 12 residues. The CDR3 DNA follows: TGTGCCTCGCGGGGGGAGGGAGATACGCAGTATTTT. Translating gives CASRGEGDTQYF.

This clonotype was seen more than once but under ten times. This sequence joins TRBV12-3 or TRBV12-4 and TRBJ2-7; D is tentatively TRBD1 or TRBD2 (7 bases each). CDR3 length equals 13 residues. The V gene lost 9 bases and the J gene lost 4 bases, with 16 bases spanning the gap. The CDR3 coding sequence is TGTGCCAGGTGCAGGGGGGGGGCTTACGAGCAGTACTTC. Translation: CARCRGGAYEQYF.

The chain combines TRBV2 with TRBJ1-4, with D maybe TRBD1 (6 bases). The CDR3 consists of 12 residues. The V end lost 6 bases, the J end lost 8 bases, and 10 bases lay between the germline ends. Germline values: CDR1 SNHLY, CDR2 FYNNEI. CDR3 sequence: CASRQGGEKLFF. The CDR3, as DNA: TGTGCCAGCAGACAGGGTGGGGAAAAACTGTTTTTT.

This chain uses TRBV3-1 with TRBJ2-7; 9 nucleotides line up with TRBD1. Germline assignment: CDR1 LGHDT and CDR2 YNNKEL (reference sequence). The CDR3 contains 15 residues. V lost 1 base, J lost 4 bases, and 5 bases stayed unmatched. The CDR3 sequence is CASSQAGTGFYEQYF. The CDR3 DNA follows: TGTGCCAGCAGCCAAGCCGGGACAGGGTTTTACGAGCAGTACTTC.

In its sample, this clonotype was seen a few times. The V gene is TRBV20-1, the J gene TRBJ2-3; TRBD2 agrees at 10 bases. With 4 bases clipped from V and 6 bases from J, the junction kept 10 bases outside the gene matches. This CDR3 region has 15 residues. Germline CDR1 and CDR2: DFQATT and SNEGSKA (reference sequence). The CDR3 region is CSAMISGGPGDTQYF. The CDR3 nucleotides are TGCAGTGCTATGATTAGCGGGGGGCCAGGTGATACGCAGTATTTT.

This clonotype was picked up a small number of times. The J gene is TRBJ1-2, the V gene TRBV12-3 or TRBV12-4; tentatively, D is TRBD1 (5 bases). This CDR3 has 13 residues. V was cut by 5 bases and J by 7 bases, with 14 bases left in between. The CDR3 sequence is CASSPGLFGGYTF. CDR3 coding DNA: TGTGCCAGCAGTCCGGGACTCTTTGGTGGCTACACCTTC.

The rearrangement links TRBV24-1 to TRBJ2-1; D is tentatively TRBD1 or TRBD2 (6 bases each). Between the trimmed V and J ends, which lost 6 bases and 10 bases, there was a span of 15 bases. The CDR3 sequence is 13 residues long. Germline V gene data show CDR1 as KGHDR and CDR2 as SFDVKD. CDR3 sequence reads: CATSHPGAGEQFF. The CDR3 coding sequence is TGTGCCACCAGTCATCCAGGGGCGGGGGAGCAGTTCTTC.

The CDR3 spells CASSIGTGGANVLTF. Written as DNA, the CDR3 is TGTGCCAGTAGTATCGGGACCGGTGGGGCCAACGTCCTGACTTTC. The V call is TRBV19, the J call TRBJ2-6; D may be TRBD1 or TRBD2 (5 bases each). The CDR3 consists of 15 residues. Trimming shortened V by 3 bases and J by 3 bases, and 9 bases separated the two germline ends. Germline lookup yields CDR1 LNHDA and CDR2 SQIVND (reference sequence).

This chain links TRBV5-1 with TRBJ2-3; D gene unclear. Trimming left V 1 base short and J 0 bases short, with 15 bases between. The CDR3 contains 17 residues. Germline V CDR1 and CDR2: SGHRS, YFSETQ. Here the CDR3 DNA reads TGCGCCAGCAGCTTGTATGGTTTCCGAACTAGCACAGATACGCAGTATTTT. Amino acids: CASSLYGFRTSTDTQYF. The whole variable domain, remainder taken from reference TRBV5-1 and TRBJ2-3, is KAGVTQTPRYLIKTRGQQVTLSCSPISGHRSVSWYQQTPGQGLQFLFEYFSETQRNKGNFPGRFSGRQFSNSRSEMNVSTLELGDSALYLCASSLYGFRTSTDTQYFGPGTRLTVL.

The chain employs TRBV30 and TRBJ2-7; TRBD1 is a possible D gene (6 bases). Looked up from germline, CDR1 is GTSNPN and CDR2 is SVGIG (reference sequence). The CDR3 is 13 amino acids. V dropped 2 bases and J dropped 4 bases, with 12 bases sitting between them. CDR3 nucleotides: TGTGCCTGGAGTAGAGGACAGCCTTACGAGCAGTACTTC. Translating gives CAWSRGQPYEQYF.

This chain links TRBV7-9 with TRBJ1-4, with 8 bases that match TRBD1. The CDR3 is 14 residues long. The V gene end was trimmed by 4 bases and the J gene end by 8 bases; junction bases not matched to a gene: 6. The germline CDR1 and CDR2 sequences are SEHNR and FQNEAQ (reference sequence). This CDR3 is CASSSDREWEKLFF. The CDR3 nucleotides are TGTGCCAGCAGCTCGGACAGGGAGTGGGAAAAACTGTTTTTT.

V and J are TRBV20-1 and TRBJ2-7; TRBD1 matches 8 bases. With V trimmed by 6 bases and J by 0 bases, 4 bases remained unmatched. CDR1 and CDR2 (germline): DFQATT, SNEGSKA (reference sequence). This CDR3 comprises 13 residues. CDR3 region: CSATDRASYEQYF. Here the CDR3 DNA reads TGCAGTGCCACGGACAGGGCCTCCTACGAGCAGTACTTC.

This sequence joins TRBV6-2 or TRBV6-3 and TRBJ2-5, with 9 positions matching TRBD1. Germline values: CDR1 MNHEY, CDR2 SVGEGT. J was trimmed by 3 bases and V by 5 bases; bases with no gene match: 13. The CDR3 has 17 residues. In DNA form, the CDR3 reads TGTGCCAGCAGTCGTACCGCCGGGACAGGGACTAAAGAGACCCAGTACTTC. The encoded protein is CASSRTAGTGTKETQYF.

The gene calls are TRBV5-1 and TRBJ1-1, with a possible D match to TRBD1 (6 bases). The CDR3 is made up of 15 amino acids. Germline CDR1 reads SGHRS; CDR2 reads YFSETQ. The germline V and J ends were trimmed by 0 bases and 0 bases, with 9 bases remaining between them. The CDR3 DNA reads as TGCGCCAGCAGCTTGGTGGGGGGGCTGAACACTGAAGCTTTCTTT. Translated, it gives CASSLVGGLNTEAFF.

Many counts were recorded for this clonotype. The chain uses TRBV24-1 and TRBJ2-2; TRBD2 matches 14 bases. Germline assignment: CDR1 KGHDR and CDR2 SFDVKD. The V segment lost 7 bases and the J segment 4 bases; nucleotides outside the gene matches: 10. The CDR3 sequence is 18 residues long. The CDR3 sequence: CATSPRTGTSGSTGELFF. In nucleotides, the CDR3 is TGTGCCACCAGCCCAAGAACCGGGACTAGCGGGAGCACCGGGGAGCTGTTTTTT.

V gene TRBV7-7 combines with J gene TRBJ2-1; either TRBD1 or TRBD2 may fit D (6 bases each). From germline, CDR1 is SSHAT and CDR2 FNYEAQ (reference sequence). The CDR3 contains 15 residues. V lost 5 bases, J lost 1 base, and 12 bases lay in between. Here the CDR3 reads CASSPQGTSYNEQFF. The CDR3 DNA is TGTGCCAGCAGCCCCCAGGGGACTTCCTACAATGAGCAGTTCTTC.

The chain employs TRBV5-1 and TRBJ1-2; D is ambiguous. The germline V and J ends were trimmed by 0 bases and 6 bases, with 9 bases remaining between them. The CDR3 has 13 residues. Germline lookup yields CDR1 SGHRS and CDR2 YFSETQ. This chain's CDR3 is CASSLGMMNGYTF. CDR3 in DNA: TGCGCCAGCAGCTTGGGTATGATGAATGGCTACACCTTC.

The chain joins TRBV30 to TRBJ2-7; the D gene is possibly TRBD2 (5 bases). This CDR3 has 16 residues. Trimming pared 8 bases from V and 7 bases from J, leaving 30 bases between. Germline CDR1 and CDR2: GTSNPN and SVGIG (reference sequence). The CDR3 DNA follows: TGTGCCGGACTCGACACCCAAACCCTCCTAGTAGTGGAGCAGTACTTC. Protein product: CAGLDTQTLLVVEQYF.

This clonotype came up a few times. The rearrangement links TRBV25-1 to TRBJ2-1; 10 bases match TRBD2. This CDR3 has 14 amino acids. V lost 10 bases to trimming and J lost 4 bases; unmatched junction nucleotides: 7. Germline V gives CDR1 MGHDK, CDR2 SYGVNS. The CDR3 loop reads CATKPSGSYNEQFF. The CDR3 nucleotides read TGTGCCACCAAACCTAGCGGGAGTTACAATGAGCAGTTCTTC.

This clonotype was found many times. This sequence joins TRBV24-1 and TRBJ2-2; TRBD2 agrees at 7 bases. Per the germline V gene, CDR1 is KGHDR and CDR2 is SFDVKD. The length of the CDR3 is 15 residues. Trimming at V came to 10 bases and at J to 3 bases, leaving 10 bases not matched to a gene. The CDR3 loop reads CATARGETYTGELFF. The DNA for the CDR3 is TGTGCCACGGCCCGGGGGGAGACTTACACCGGGGAGCTGTTTTTT.

The CDR3 DNA follows: TGTGCCAGCCAGGACAGCCAAGAGACCCAGTACTTC. Protein product: CASQDSQETQYF. The V and J genes are TRBV11-3 and TRBJ2-5, with D maybe TRBD1 (6 bases). CDR3 size: 12 residues. The V gene's germline CDR1 is SGHNT and CDR2 YENEEA. V shed 8 bases and J shed 1 base, with 8 bases lying between them. The variable domain in full, completed from reference TRBV11-3 and TRBJ2-5, reads EAGVVQSPRYKIIEKKQPVAFWCNPISGHNTLYWYLQNLGQGPELLIRYENEEAVDDSQLPKDRFSAERLKGVDSTLKIQPAELGDSAVYLCASQDSQETQYFGPGTRLLVL.

This clonotype was picked up a small number of times. J is TRBJ2-7 and V is TRBV29-1; D call uncertain. Between the trimmed V and J ends, which lost 2 bases and 1 base, there was a span of 12 bases. This CDR3 has 14 residues. Germline CDR1 reads SQVTM; CDR2 reads ANQGSEA. CDR3 DNA sequence: TGCAGCGTTGAAAGGCTAGTCGGTTCCTACGAGCAGTACTTC. Residues: CSVERLVGSYEQYF.

The chain joins TRBV7-6 to TRBJ1-1; D might be TRBD1 (6 bases). Germline V gene sequence: CDR1 SGHVS, CDR2 FNYEAQ. The ends were cut back, 2 bases at V and 4 bases at J, with 14 bases in the middle. This CDR3 is built from 15 residues. CDR3 DNA: TGTGCCAGCAGCTTACGCCCAGGGGATTCCACTGAAGCTTTCTTT. It is translated as CASSLRPGDSTEAFF.